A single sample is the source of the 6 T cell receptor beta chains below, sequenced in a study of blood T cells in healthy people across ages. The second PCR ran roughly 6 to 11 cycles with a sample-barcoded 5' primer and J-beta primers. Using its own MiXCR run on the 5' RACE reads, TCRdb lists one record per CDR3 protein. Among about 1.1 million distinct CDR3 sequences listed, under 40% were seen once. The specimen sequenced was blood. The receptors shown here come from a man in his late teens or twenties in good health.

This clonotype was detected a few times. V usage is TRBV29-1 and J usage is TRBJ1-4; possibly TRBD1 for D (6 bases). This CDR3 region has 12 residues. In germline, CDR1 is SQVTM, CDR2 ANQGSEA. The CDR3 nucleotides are TGCACCGTCAGGGGATTAGGCGAAAAACTGTTTTTT. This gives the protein CTVRGLGEKLFF.

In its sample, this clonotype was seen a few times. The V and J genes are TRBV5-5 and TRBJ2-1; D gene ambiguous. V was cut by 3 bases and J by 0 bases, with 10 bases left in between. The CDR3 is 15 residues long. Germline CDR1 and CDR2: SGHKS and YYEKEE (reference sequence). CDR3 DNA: TGTGCCAGCAGCTCGGACGGGCCCTCCTACAATGAGCAGTTCTTC. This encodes CASSSDGPSYNEQFF. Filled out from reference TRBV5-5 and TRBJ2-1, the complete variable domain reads DAGVTQSPTHLIKTRGQQVTLRCSPISGHKSVSWYQQVLGQGPQFIFQYYEKEERGRGNFPDRFSARQFPNYSSELNVNALLLGDSALYLCASSSDGPSYNEQFFGPGTRLTVL.

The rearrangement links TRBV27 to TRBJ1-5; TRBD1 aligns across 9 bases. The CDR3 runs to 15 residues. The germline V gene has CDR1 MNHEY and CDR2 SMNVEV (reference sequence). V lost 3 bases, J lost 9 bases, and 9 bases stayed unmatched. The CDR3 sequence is CASSLGRDRDRPQHF. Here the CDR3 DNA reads TGTGCCAGCAGTTTGGGCCGGGACAGGGACAGGCCCCAGCATTTT.

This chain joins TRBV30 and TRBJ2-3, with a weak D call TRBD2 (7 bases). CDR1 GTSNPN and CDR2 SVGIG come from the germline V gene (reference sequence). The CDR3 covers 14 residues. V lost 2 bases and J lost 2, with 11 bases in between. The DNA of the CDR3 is TGTGCCTGGAGTCGGGGGGCGTCCACAGATACGCAGTATTTT. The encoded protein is CAWSRGASTDTQYF.

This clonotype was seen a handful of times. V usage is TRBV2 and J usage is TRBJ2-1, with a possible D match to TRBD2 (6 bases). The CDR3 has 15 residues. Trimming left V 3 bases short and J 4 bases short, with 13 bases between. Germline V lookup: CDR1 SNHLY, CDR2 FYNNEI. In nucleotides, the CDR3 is TGTGCCAGCAGTGATGGGCTAGCGCCGTACAATGAGCAGTTCTTC. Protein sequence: CASSDGLAPYNEQFF.

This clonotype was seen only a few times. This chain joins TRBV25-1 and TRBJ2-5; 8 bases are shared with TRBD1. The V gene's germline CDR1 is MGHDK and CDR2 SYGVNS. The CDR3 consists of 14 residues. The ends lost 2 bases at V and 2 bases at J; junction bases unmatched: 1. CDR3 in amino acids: CASSEDRGQETQYF. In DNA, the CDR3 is TGTGCCAGCAGTGAAGACAGGGGACAAGAGACCCAGTACTTC.